Listed here are 23 T cell receptor beta chains from one sample, sequenced in a study of CD8 T cells in ankylosing spondylitis. Broader study findings: The study identified a TCR beta motif of fewer than 10 highly homologous variants that appeared characteristic of ankylosing spondylitis blood.

TCRdb passed the 5' RACE reads through MiXCR, listing each CDR3 protein once. Seen here are over 600,000 distinct CDR3 sequences, over 15% observed once, and the top ten hold approximately 18%. Their target antigens are unknown. Sequencing input: blood, either unsorted or a sorted T cell fraction (not recorded which). The source is a male donor with ankylosing spondylitis.

This clonotype has a handful of counts. The chain couples TRBV28 to TRBJ2-7; D may be TRBD2 (5 bases). The CDR3 is made up of 11 amino acids. V was shortened by 5 bases and J by 9 bases, with 11 bases between the two germline ends. Germline V CDR1 and CDR2: MDHEN, SYDVKM. The CDR3 bases are TGTGCCAGCAGTGAAACTAGTCGGCAGTACTTC. It codes for CASSETSRQYF.

In this sample, this clonotype turned up a few times. The V call is TRBV5-1, the J call TRBJ2-7; the match to TRBD1 covers 8 bases. The CDR3 extends over 15 amino acids. The germline V gene has CDR1 SGHRS and CDR2 YFSETQ. The V and J ends lost 2 bases and 3 bases, in that order; junction bases with no gene match: 7. The CDR3 reads CASSLGTGVFYEQYF. The CDR3 DNA sequence: TGCGCCAGCAGCTTAGGGACAGGCGTTTTCTACGAGCAGTACTTC.

This clonotype was picked up a small number of times. This sequence joins TRBV20-1 and TRBJ1-2; the D is unclear. This CDR3 spans 13 amino acids. V dropped 5 bases and J dropped 6 bases, with 16 bases sitting between them. Germline V lookup: CDR1 DFQATT, CDR2 SNEGSKA (reference sequence). The CDR3 sequence is CSASHTGLDGYTF. CDR3 DNA sequence: TGCAGTGCTTCCCACACCGGACTGGATGGCTACACCTTC.

This clonotype was seen many times. CDR3 sequence (DNA): TGCGCCAGCAGCCAAGATCGCGGAACTGCCTACGAGCAGTACTTC. Translating gives CASSQDRGTAYEQYF. The chain couples TRBV4-3 to TRBJ2-7, with D hard to call. With 0 bases removed from V and 2 bases from J, the gap between germline ends came to 11 bases. Germline CDR1 and CDR2: LGHNA and YSLEER. The CDR3 is 15 amino acids.

The chain uses TRBV7-6 and TRBJ2-7, with 14 bases that match TRBD2. This CDR3 has 16 residues. Germline trimming cut 1 base from V and 7 bases from J; bases unmatched to any gene: 6. The germline V gene has CDR1 SGHVS and CDR2 FNYEAQ. In nucleotides, the CDR3 is TGTGCCAGCAGCTTAGGGGCGACTAGCGGGAGGGGAGAGCAGTACTTC. Its protein is CASSLGATSGRGEQYF.

This chain connects TRBV2 to TRBJ1-5; no firm D call. V was cut by 4 bases and J by 3 bases, with 13 bases left in between. Per germline, CDR1 SNHLY and CDR2 FYNNEI. The CDR3 covers 15 residues. The CDR3 DNA follows: TGTGCCAGCAGTGCAGACCGGGGTTTCAATCAGCCCCAGCATTTT. It encodes CASSADRGFNQPQHF.

This clonotype was seen a handful of times. J is TRBJ1-6 and V is TRBV2; no firm D call. The V gene lost 3 bases and the J gene lost 0 bases, with 6 bases spanning the gap. The CDR3 covers 15 residues. CDR1 and CDR2 from the germline V gene are SNHLY and FYNNEI. CDR3 DNA sequence: TGTGCCAGCAGTGACCGTAGCTCCTATAATTCACCCCTCCACTTT. Its translation: CASSDRSSYNSPLHF.

The J gene is TRBJ1-3, the V gene TRBV4-1, with D perhaps TRBD1 (6 bases). The CDR3 is 16 residues long. V lost 1 base, J lost 0 bases, and 10 bases lay in between. Per germline, CDR1 MGHRA and CDR2 YSYEKL. This CDR3 reads CASSQGQGTSGNTIYF. CDR3 in DNA: TGCGCCAGCAGCCAAGGGCAGGGGACCTCTGGAAACACCATATATTTT.

This clonotype was recorded only once. The chain is built from TRBV11-2 and TRBJ1-2; 7 bases match TRBD1. CDR3 length equals 13 residues. The junction had 8 bases not matched to a gene; V was cut back by 7 bases and J by 6 bases. Germline CDR1 reads SGHAT; CDR2 reads FQNNGV. In DNA, the CDR3 is TGTGCCAGCACTCGGGACAGTCAAGATGGCTACACCTTC. It translates to CASTRDSQDGYTF.

The CDR3 DNA reads TGTGCTAGTGGTACTAACAGGGGGAAGAACACTGAAGCTTTCTTT. Translating it yields CASGTNRGKNTEAFF. The chain combines TRBV12-5 with TRBJ1-1; TRBD1 aligns across 8 bases. Germline V CDR1 and CDR2: LGHNT, FRNRAP. The J segment lost 1 base and the V segment lost 5 bases, leaving 6 bases of the junction unmatched. The CDR3 is made up of 15 amino acids.

J is TRBJ2-3 and V is TRBV20-1; 13 bases map to TRBD2. This CDR3 contains 18 residues. Germline CDR1 is DFQATT and CDR2 is SNEGSKA (reference sequence). V shed 0 bases, J shed 2 bases, and the junction held 8 bases outside the gene matches. Here the CDR3 reads CSARDWETSGGNTDTQYF. The CDR3 nucleotides read TGCAGTGCTAGAGATTGGGAGACTAGCGGGGGGAACACAGATACGCAGTATTTT.

A note on this clonotype: Since a much larger clone is just one base distant, this may be a read error. The chain is built from TRBV2 and TRBJ1-5; 7 nucleotides match TRBD1. This CDR3 is 16 amino acids long. Trimming cost V 4 bases and J 6 bases; bases outside gene matches: 12. CDR1 and CDR2 from the germline V gene are SNHLY and FYNNEI. The CDR3 DNA reads as TGTGCCAGCAGTGCCGTTGGGGGACAGCTCAGTCAGCCCCAGCATTTT. Translated: CASSAVGGQLSQPQHF.

V is TRBV5-1 and J is TRBJ2-3; D assignment may be TRBD1 or TRBD2 (5 bases each). The CDR3 is 16 amino acids. The V gene lost 3 bases and the J gene lost 2 bases, with 16 bases spanning the gap. Germline V gives CDR1 SGHRS, CDR2 YFSETQ. The CDR3 bases are TGCGCCAGCAGCTACCCATTGGGACCGAACACAGATACGCAGTATTTT. Its translation: CASSYPLGPNTDTQYF.

The V and J genes are TRBV27 and TRBJ2-5; the D call may be TRBD1 or TRBD2 (7 bases each). Trimming cost V 6 bases and J 1 base, with 15 bases left between them. CDR1 MNHEY and CDR2 SMNVEV come from the germline V gene (reference sequence). The CDR3 is 15 residues long. The CDR3 bases are TGTGCCAGCAGAGGGGGGAGGGACAGCCAAGAGACCCAGTACTTC. It is translated as CASRGGRDSQETQYF.

This clonotype has at least ten counts. The CDR3 here is CASSLGLADTYEQYF. In nucleotides, the CDR3 is TGTGCCAGCAGCCTTGGACTAGCGGATACCTACGAGCAGTACTTC. The rearrangement links TRBV7-8 to TRBJ2-7, with TRBD2 matching 10 bases. The J segment lost 2 bases and the V segment lost 5 bases, leaving 6 bases of the junction unmatched. Per germline, CDR1 SGHVS and CDR2 FQNEAQ. This CDR3 is 15 amino acids long.

CDR3 residues: CASSSSVGVANEKLFF. The CDR3 nucleotides are TGTGCCAGCAGCTCCAGCGTCGGGGTCGCTAATGAAAAACTGTTTTTT. The chain carries TRBV7-9 and TRBJ1-4, with no clear D. V was cut by 4 bases and J by 3 bases, with 15 bases left in between. The CDR3 covers 16 residues. Per the germline V gene, CDR1 is SEHNR and CDR2 is FQNEAQ (reference sequence).

This clonotype has a count of ten or more. In DNA, the CDR3 is TGTGCCAGCAGCTCCGGACACTTCTACGAGCAGTACTTC. Translating gives CASSSGHFYEQYF. The J gene is TRBJ2-7, the V gene TRBV12-3 or TRBV12-4; a possible D gene is TRBD1 (5 bases). The germline V and J ends were trimmed by 6 bases and 3 bases, with 12 bases remaining between them. The CDR3 is made up of 13 amino acids.

This clonotype was recorded a few times. CDR3 in amino acids: CASSGRRTNEKLFF. CDR3 coding DNA: TGTGCCAGCAGTGGACGGCGAACTAATGAAAAACTGTTTTTT. The chain combines TRBV7-2 with TRBJ1-4; unclear D gene. Per germline, CDR1 SGHTA and CDR2 FQGNSA. This CDR3 contains 14 residues. Trimming pared 6 bases from V and 1 base from J, leaving 9 bases between.

This clonotype was observed at least ten times. This chain joins TRBV12-3 or TRBV12-4 and TRBJ2-7; D gene uncertain. V lost 3 bases to trimming and J lost 4 bases, with 7 bases between them. This CDR3 has 12 amino acids. The CDR3 protein is CASSFGEYEQYF. In DNA form, the CDR3 reads TGTGCCAGCAGTTTTGGGGAATACGAGCAGTACTTC.

This clonotype was counted between two and nine times. The chain carries TRBV6-2 or TRBV6-3 and TRBJ1-2; D is uncertain. Germline V gene sequence: CDR1 MNHEY, CDR2 SVGEGT. This CDR3 contains 19 residues. The V end lost 6 bases, the J end lost 0 bases, and 26 bases lay between the germline ends. The CDR3 reads CASSYSVERLAETNYGYTF. CDR3 nucleotide sequence: TGTGCCAGCAGCTATTCCGTCGAGAGGTTGGCAGAAACTAACTATGGCTACACCTTC.

The CDR3 coding sequence is TGCGCCAGCAGCTGGGAGACTAGCGGACAAGAGACCCAGTACTTC. Its protein product is CASSWETSGQETQYF. The chain employs TRBV5-1 and TRBJ2-5; 9 nucleotides match TRBD2. Germline-derived CDR1 and CDR2 are SGHRS and YFSETQ. The CDR3 runs to 15 residues. J lost 2 bases, V lost 3 bases, and 5 bases had no gene match.

This clonotype was recorded at least ten times. This chain uses TRBV20-1 with TRBJ2-5; 8 positions agree with TRBD2. This CDR3 comprises 15 residues. Trimming took 1 base from V and 4 from J; bases not matched to a gene: 8. From germline, CDR1 is DFQATT and CDR2 SNEGSKA (reference sequence). DNA for the CDR3: TGCAGTGCTAGAGCCATATCGGCGGGGGGAGAGACCCAGTACTTC. It yields the protein CSARAISAGGETQYF.

The chain uses TRBV5-1 and TRBJ2-3, with TRBD2 matching over 8 bases. The CDR3 spans 14 residues. Germline V gives CDR1 SGHRS, CDR2 YFSETQ. The junction had 5 bases not matched to a gene; V was cut back by 4 bases and J by 4 bases. The DNA of the CDR3 is TGCGCCAGCAGCCCGGCAGCGGGGGCAGATACGCAGTATTTT. It encodes CASSPAAGADTQYF.